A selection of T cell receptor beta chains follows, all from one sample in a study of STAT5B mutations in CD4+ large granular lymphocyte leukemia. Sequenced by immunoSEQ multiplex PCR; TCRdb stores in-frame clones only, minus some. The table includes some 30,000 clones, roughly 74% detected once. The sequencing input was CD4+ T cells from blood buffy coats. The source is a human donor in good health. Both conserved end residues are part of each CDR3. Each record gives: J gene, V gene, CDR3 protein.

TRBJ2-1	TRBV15	CATSREKSYGNEQFF
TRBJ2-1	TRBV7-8	CASSLAGLAGDSYNEQFF
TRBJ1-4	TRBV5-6	CASRESRDRVKDEKLFF
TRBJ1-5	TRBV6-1	CASRAPNQPQHF
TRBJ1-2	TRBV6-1	CASSEVFGGAGYGYTF
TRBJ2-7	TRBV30	CAWSPPGSYEQYF
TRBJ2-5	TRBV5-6	CASSFFRVQETQYF
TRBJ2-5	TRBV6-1	CASSEMGQTQETQYF
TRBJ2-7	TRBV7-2	CASSLHYGTNYEQYF
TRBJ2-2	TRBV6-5	CASRDRGAGELFF
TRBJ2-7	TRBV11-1	CASTSNPYEQYF
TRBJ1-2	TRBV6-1	CASSETTGGPYGYTF
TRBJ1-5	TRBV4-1	CASSQDKVGAGNQPQHF
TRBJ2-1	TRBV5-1	CASSRDRGDGQFF
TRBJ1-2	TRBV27	CASSSSVNWDRANYGYTF
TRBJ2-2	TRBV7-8	CASSWGSAGELFF
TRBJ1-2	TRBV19	CAVVTGYGYTF
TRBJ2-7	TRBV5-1	CASAGTSGSYEQYF
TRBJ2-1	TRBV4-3	CASSLELAGSYNEQFF
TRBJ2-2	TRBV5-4	CASSPSRGLNTGELFF
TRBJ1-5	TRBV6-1	CASSDWRGAVQPQHF
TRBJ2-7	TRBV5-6	CASSLGDYEQYF
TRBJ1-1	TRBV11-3	CASSLNRESEAFF
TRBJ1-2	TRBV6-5	CASSYRENYGYTF
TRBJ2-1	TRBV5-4	CASSPGLAQSYWDEQFF
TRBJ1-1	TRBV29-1	CSVERGSEKSEAFF
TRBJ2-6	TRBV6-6	CASSLARPGANVLTF
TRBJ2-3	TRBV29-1	CSVQNRVADTQYF
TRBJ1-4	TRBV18	CASSPKSGPGTEKLFF
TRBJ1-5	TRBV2	CASSEQVDQPQHF
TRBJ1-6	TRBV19	CASSTGWNSPLHF
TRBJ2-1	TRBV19	CASSIMGQGNNEQFF
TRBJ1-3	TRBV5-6	CASSLGPTSGNTIYF
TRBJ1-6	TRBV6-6	CASSYSDREVNSPLHF
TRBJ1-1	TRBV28	CASIPSAGARYRSLTEAFF
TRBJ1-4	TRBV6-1	CASSEQGLSEKLFF
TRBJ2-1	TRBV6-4	CASSAQGGGEQFF
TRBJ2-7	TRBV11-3	CASSLDPDYEQYF
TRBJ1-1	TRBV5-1	CASSSTGGRANTEAFF
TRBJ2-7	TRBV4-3	CASSQDPSSYEQYF
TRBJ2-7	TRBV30	CAWSRNSHTSYEQYF
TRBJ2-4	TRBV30	CAWSVQGADIQYF
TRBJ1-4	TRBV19	CASRYRGANEKLFF
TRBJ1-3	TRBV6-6	CASRLTTGPGNTIYF
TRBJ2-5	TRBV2	CASGLSRETQYF